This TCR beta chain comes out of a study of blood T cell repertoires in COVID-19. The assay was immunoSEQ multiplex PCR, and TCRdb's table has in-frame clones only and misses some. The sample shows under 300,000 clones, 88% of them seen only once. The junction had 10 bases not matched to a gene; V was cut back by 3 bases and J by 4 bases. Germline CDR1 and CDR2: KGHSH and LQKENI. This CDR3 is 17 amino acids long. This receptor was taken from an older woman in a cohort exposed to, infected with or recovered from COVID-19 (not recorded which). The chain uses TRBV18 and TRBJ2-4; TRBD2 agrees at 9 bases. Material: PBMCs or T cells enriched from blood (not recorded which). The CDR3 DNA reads TGTGCCAGCTCACCCCTGACTAGCGGATTACCAAAAAACATTCAGTACTTC. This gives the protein CASSPLTSGLPKNIQYF.